This TCR beta chain was sequenced during a study of blood T cell repertoires in COVID-19. Study-level background: Acute-phase and convalescent COVID-19 samples originated in the United States, Italy and Spain. PBMCs, B-cell-depleted T cells, or T cells were the source of the cDNA or gDNA that made up the material.

V was pared by 0 bases and J by 9 bases, with 11 bases between. CDR3 length: 14 amino acids. Germline V gene lookup returns CDR1 KGHDR and CDR2 SFDVKD. As handled by the study authors: Amplification with reference gene primers provided the estimates of nucleated cell counts. Profiling relied on immunoSEQ multiplex PCR, and the TCRdb table lists in-frame clones only, not all of them. The DNA gave D and trimming, while V, J and clone size come from that table. The sample includes around 250,000 clones, 90% of them seen just once. Cohort assignment relied on participant-reported clinical history. This TCR came from a woman in her 30s with acute COVID-19. The V gene is TRBV24-1, the J gene TRBJ2-1; the D is unclear. Sample: PBMCs or T cells enriched from blood (not recorded which). For the CDR3, the DNA is TGTGCCACCAGTGATTTGCAGGTAACGAGTGAGCAGTTCTTC. Translating it yields CATSDLQVTSEQFF.